Listed below are T cell receptor beta chains from one sample, sequenced in a study of response to subunit inactivated influenza vaccine. TCRdb ran MiXCR on the RT-PCR reads and lists one entry per CDR3 protein. Here the sample spans 500,000 or so distinct CDR3 sequences, roughly 9.8% being singletons. Sequencing was performed on PBMCs from blood, taken 35 to 45 days after vaccination. Receptors were obtained from a man aged 50-60 years who received an inactivated influenza vaccine. The CDR3 runs from the conserved cysteine through the conserved F or W. The D gene is left open where the match is weak. Some rows mark clone size as missing; the rest say once, few, many or name a class of expanded clone.

clone size: -
V gene: TRBV28
J gene: TRBJ1-1
D gene: -
CDR3 protein: CASSSGSGVTEAFF
CDR3 DNA: TGTGCCAGCAGTTCAGGCTCGGGGGTCACTGAAGCTTTCTTT

clone size: -
V gene: TRBV5-6
J gene: TRBJ2-7
D gene: -
CDR3 protein: CASTPRGGGREQYF
CDR3 DNA: TGTGCCAGCACCCCCAGGGGCGGAGGGAGAGAGCAGTACTTC

clone size: many
V gene: TRBV28
J gene: TRBJ2-3
D gene: -
CDR3 protein: CASSQGTLRTDTQYF
CDR3 DNA: TGTGCCAGCAGCCAAGGGACTCTGCGCACAGATACGCAGTATTTT

clone size: few
V gene: TRBV12-3/TRBV12-4
J gene: TRBJ2-2
D gene: TRBD1
CDR3 protein: CASSPLTGVPGELFF
CDR3 DNA: TGTGCCAGCAGCCCCCTCACAGGGGTCCCCGGGGAGCTGTTTTTT

clone size: few
V gene: TRBV24-1
J gene: TRBJ2-1
D gene: TRBD2
CDR3 protein: CATSDPTGTSGSPPHEQFF
CDR3 DNA: TGTGCCACCAGTGACCCCACGGGGACTAGCGGGTCCCCCCCGCATGAGCAGTTCTTC

clone size: -
V gene: TRBV12-3/TRBV12-4
J gene: TRBJ1-1
D gene: -
CDR3 protein: CASNPGPIPSTEAFF
CDR3 DNA: TGTGCCAGCAATCCGGGACCGATCCCGAGTACTGAAGCTTTCTTT

clone size: -
V gene: TRBV20-1
J gene: TRBJ2-1
D gene: TRBD1
CDR3 protein: CSARATRTGRDEQFF
CDR3 DNA: TGCAGTGCTAGGGCTACGAGGACAGGAAGAGATGAGCAGTTCTTC

clone size: -
V gene: TRBV7-9
J gene: TRBJ1-5
D gene: TRBD1
CDR3 protein: CASSGTEYQPQHF
CDR3 DNA: TGTGCCAGCAGCGGGACAGAATATCAGCCCCAGCATTTT

clone size: few
V gene: TRBV11-2
J gene: TRBJ2-3
D gene: TRBD2
CDR3 protein: CASSSLTSGRARTDTQYF
CDR3 DNA: TGTGCCAGCAGCTCTTTAACTAGCGGGAGGGCCCGCACAGATACGCAGTATTTT

clone size: -
V gene: TRBV4-1
J gene: TRBJ1-1
D gene: -
CDR3 protein: CPSSSIGAGDTEAFF
CDR3 DNA: TGCCCCAGCAGCTCGATAGGCGCGGGGGACACTGAAGCTTTCTTT

clone size: many
V gene: TRBV5-1
J gene: TRBJ1-2
D gene: -
CDR3 protein: CASSLGQIYGYTF
CDR3 DNA: TGTGCCAGCAGTCTTGGACAGATCTATGGCTACACCTTC

clone size: many
V gene: TRBV7-2
J gene: TRBJ2-1
D gene: -
CDR3 protein: CASSFDNEQFF
CDR3 DNA: TGTGCCAGCAGCTTTGATAATGAGCAGTTCTTC

clone size: few
V gene: TRBV4-1
J gene: TRBJ2-1
D gene: TRBD2
CDR3 protein: CASSQEGVAGGPFDEQFF
CDR3 DNA: TGCGCCAGCAGCCAAGAAGGAGTTGCGGGGGGGCCTTTTGATGAGCAGTTCTTC

clone size: few
V gene: TRBV20-1
J gene: TRBJ2-7
D gene: -
CDR3 protein: CCARDWLRDGTYEQYF
CDR3 DNA: TGCTGTGCTAGAGATTGGTTGCGGGACGGGACCTACGAGCAGTACTTC

clone size: many
V gene: TRBV12-5
J gene: TRBJ2-7
D gene: -
CDR3 protein: CATSGAGYEQYF
CDR3 DNA: TGTGCTACCTCAGGGGCCGGCTACGAGCAGTACTTC

clone size: -
V gene: TRBV7-2
J gene: TRBJ2-3
D gene: -
CDR3 protein: CASSTRRSADTQYF
CDR3 DNA: TGTGCCAGCAGCACTCGGCGTAGCGCAGATACGCAGTATTTT

clone size: few
V gene: TRBV12-3/TRBV12-4
J gene: TRBJ2-7
D gene: -
CDR3 protein: CASSPQVRGPYEQYF
CDR3 DNA: TGTGCCAGCAGTCCCCAGGTCCGCGGCCCCTACGAGCAGTACTTC

clone size: -
V gene: TRBV20-1
J gene: TRBJ2-1
D gene: -
CDR3 protein: CSARDNGRGEQFF
CDR3 DNA: TGCAGTGCTAGGGACAATGGACGGGGCGAGCAGTTCTTC

clone size: -
V gene: TRBV6-2/TRBV6-3
J gene: TRBJ2-4
D gene: TRBD1
CDR3 protein: CASTRTGKNIQYF
CDR3 DNA: TGTGCCAGCACCCGGACAGGGAAGAACATTCAGTACTTC

clone size: -
V gene: TRBV5-6
J gene: TRBJ2-5
D gene: -
CDR3 protein: CASSDRPQETQYF
CDR3 DNA: TGTGCCAGCAGTGACAGGCCCCAAGAGACCCAGTACTTC